Listed here are 10 T cell receptor beta chains from one sample, sequenced in a study of T cells in Graves' hyperthyroidism and ophthalmopathy. Amplification of TCR beta CDR3 regions was performed using RNA transcripts as template. The TCR CDR3 first-round RT-PCR relied on the HTBI primer set. One entry per CDR3 protein results from TCRdb running MiXCR on the multiplex PCR reads. The table has roughly 750,000 distinct CDR3 sequences, over 15% seen once. The sequenced sample consisted of blood. These receptors all stem from a man aged 18 to 30 with Graves' hyperthyroidism.

The rearrangement links TRBV9 to TRBJ2-6, with no clear D. The CDR3 is 13 amino acids. Germline assignment: CDR1 SGDLS and CDR2 YYNGEE. Trimming removed 3 bases at V and 2 bases at J, with 3 bases between. The CDR3 DNA is TGTGCCAGCAGCGCCCCTGGGGCCAACGTCCTGACTTTC. This encodes CASSAPGANVLTF.

The chain recombines TRBV4-1 with TRBJ2-3, with TRBD2 matching over 9 bases. Losses at the gene ends were 3 bases for V and 5 bases for J; bases not matched to a gene: 3. The CDR3 has 14 amino acids. The germline V gene has CDR1 MGHRA and CDR2 YSYEKL. The CDR3: CASSHIAGVDTQYF. CDR3 nucleotide sequence: TGCGCCAGCAGCCATATAGCGGGAGTAGATACGCAGTATTTT.

At least ten counts were recorded for this clonotype. The V gene is TRBV6-1, the J gene TRBJ2-1, with 7 bases fitting TRBD2. This CDR3 has 17 amino acids. Germline CDR1 and CDR2: MNHNS and SASEGT. With V trimmed by 5 bases and J by 5 bases, 15 bases remained unmatched. CDR3 amino acids: CASSSLGGGRLHNEQFF. The CDR3 DNA is TGTGCCAGCAGTTCCCTGGGCGGGGGTCGACTTCACAATGAGCAGTTCTTC.

Ten or more counts support this clonotype. DNA of the CDR3: TGTGCCATCAGTGAGTCTGGGGGCGAGCAGCCCCAGCATTTT. The encoded protein is CAISESGGEQPQHF. This chain connects TRBV10-3 to TRBJ1-5, with a weak D call TRBD1 (6 bases). CDR3 size: 14 residues. Trimming shortened V by 0 bases and J by 7 bases, and 10 bases separated the two germline ends. CDR1 and CDR2 (germline): ENHRY, SYGVKD.

This clonotype was observed many times. The V gene is TRBV13, the J gene TRBJ2-7; 9 bases fit TRBD2. This CDR3 region has 14 residues. CDR1 is PRHDT, CDR2 FYEKMQ, per germline (reference sequence). V lost 1 base and J lost 2; bases outside the gene matches: 0. CDR3 protein: CASSLEREAYEQYF. CDR3 coding DNA: TGTGCCAGCAGCTTAGAGCGGGAGGCCTACGAGCAGTACTTC.

This clonotype was detected ten times or more. V is TRBV7-8 and J is TRBJ2-1; 9 bases line up with TRBD2. The J segment lost 10 bases and the V segment lost 2 bases, leaving 3 bases of the junction unmatched. Germline assignment: CDR1 SGHVS and CDR2 FQNEAQ. The CDR3 covers 13 residues. The chain's CDR3 is CASSLPTSGEQFF. The CDR3 bases are TGTGCCAGCAGCTTACCGACTAGCGGAGAGCAGTTCTTC.

The chain has TRBV28 and TRBJ1-6; possible D gene TRBD1, 5 bases. The CDR3 covers 16 residues. Trimming cost V 6 bases and J 0 bases, with 12 bases left between them. Germline lookup yields CDR1 MDHEN and CDR2 SYDVKM. CDR3 coding DNA: TGTGCCAGCAGGGACGGAGGGGTCTCCTATAATTCACCCCTCCACTTT. This sequence encodes CASRDGGVSYNSPLHF.

This clonotype has ten or more counts. The V gene is TRBV28, the J gene TRBJ1-4, with D unclear. This CDR3 is 14 amino acids long. CDR1 is MDHEN, CDR2 SYDVKM, per germline. Trimming stripped 7 bases from V and 3 bases from J, with 12 bases between. The chain's CDR3 is CASKYYGANEKLFF. The CDR3, as DNA: TGTGCCAGCAAATACTATGGGGCTAATGAAAAACTGTTTTTT. Using reference TRBV28 and TRBJ1-4 for the parts outside the CDR3, the full variable domain is DVKVTQSSRYLVKRTGEKVFLECVQDMDHENMFWYRQDPGLGLRLIYFSYDVKMKEKGDIPEGYSVSREKKERFSLILESASTNQTSMYLCASKYYGANEKLFFGSGTQLSVL.

V is TRBV29-1 and J is TRBJ2-3; TRBD2 agrees at 8 bases. The CDR3 loop spans 14 amino acids. Germline assignment: CDR1 SQVTM and CDR2 ANQGSEA. V lost 3 bases and J lost 5; bases outside the gene matches: 7. CDR3: CSVEPAGVRDTQYF. The CDR3 DNA reads as TGCAGCGTTGAGCCAGCGGGAGTACGAGATACGCAGTATTTT.

This clonotype occurred a few times. The chain combines TRBV29-1 with TRBJ2-3; D is perhaps TRBD1 (6 bases). There are 13 residues in the CDR3. V was cut by 7 bases and J by 2 bases, with 13 bases left in between. Looked up from germline, CDR1 is SQVTM and CDR2 is ANQGSEA. Written as DNA, the CDR3 is TGCAGCGCTACAGGGTCCTCCACAGATACGCAGTATTTT. Residues: CSATGSSTDTQYF.